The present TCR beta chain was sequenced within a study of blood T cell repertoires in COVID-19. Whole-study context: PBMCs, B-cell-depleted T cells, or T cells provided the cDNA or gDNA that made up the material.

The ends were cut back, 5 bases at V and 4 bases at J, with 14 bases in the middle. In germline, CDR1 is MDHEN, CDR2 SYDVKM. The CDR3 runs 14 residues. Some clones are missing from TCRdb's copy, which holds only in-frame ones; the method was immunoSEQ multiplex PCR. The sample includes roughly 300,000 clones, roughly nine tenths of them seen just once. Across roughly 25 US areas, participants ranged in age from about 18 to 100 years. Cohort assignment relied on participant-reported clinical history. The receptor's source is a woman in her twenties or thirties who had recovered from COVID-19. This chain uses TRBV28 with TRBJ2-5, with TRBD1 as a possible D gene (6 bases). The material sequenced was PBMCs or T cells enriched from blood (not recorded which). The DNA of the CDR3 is TGTGCCAGCAGTCCCCCTGGGGGCTCAGAGACCCAGTACTTC. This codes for CASSPPGGSETQYF.